A single TCR beta chain is shown here with its context. Antigen unknown. These data come from a study of CD8 T cells in ankylosing spondylitis. The germline CDR1 and CDR2 sequences are LGHNA and YNFKEQ. V trimming: 4 bases; J trimming: 2 bases; junction bases outside the gene matches: 7. The CDR3 extends over 16 amino acids. TCR beta libraries were made by quantitative 5'-RACE with molecular barcodes. Each CDR3 protein is one row after TCRdb ran MiXCR on the 5' RACE reads. The data show fewer than 500,000 distinct CDR3 sequences, 25% to 30% seen once. The study's findings and limits: Clones tied to disease were said to be significantly enriched in matched ankylosing spondylitis synovial fluid. A motif in TCR beta, a set of about 8 highly homologous variants, appeared characteristic of ankylosing spondylitis blood. Some of the motif variants had earlier been found in reactive arthritis patients' fluid and blood. CD8+ cells made up the disease-linked clones, which were relatively rare in peripheral blood.

The chain couples TRBV4-2 to TRBJ2-3; 9 bases are shared with TRBD2. Sequenced material: blood, either unsorted or a sorted T cell fraction (not recorded which). The sequence derives from a male donor with ankylosing spondylitis. The CDR3 protein is CASSPGLARLTDTQYF. CDR3 nucleotides: TGTGCCAGCAGCCCCGGACTAGCGCGACTCACAGATACGCAGTATTTT.